The entry below describes one T cell receptor beta chain. Its antigen is as yet unknown. Using immunoSEQ multiplex PCR, the repertoire was profiled, and TCRdb retains in-frame clones only, with some absent. The sample consists of some 150,000 clones, roughly 94% of them appearing once. The data originate from a study of T cell responses to AZD1222 COVID-19 vaccine. Study overall: Second-dose recipients at about 4 or about 12 weeks were treated as one pooled group. The study, taken as a whole, reports: Researchers report vaccine-associated CD4 TCRs spanning spike, with dominance at 160-218 and 743-854. Clonal diversity may have been underestimated in mostly white British donors. Among those given AZD1222, only six were seropositive at baseline.

The CDR3 spans 17 residues. Germline loops: CDR1 SGHTA, CDR2 FQGTGA. V was clipped by 2 bases and J by 0 bases; unmatched bases: 9. The sequence derives from an adult in good health. The sequenced sample was peripheral blood, obtained on day 0 of AZD1222 vaccination. This chain uses TRBV7-3 with TRBJ1-1; 7 nucleotides match TRBD1. The CDR3 here is CASSLRQGTLMNTEAFF. CDR3 sequence (DNA): TGTGCCAGCAGCTTACGACAGGGAACTTTGATGAACACTGAAGCTTTCTTT.